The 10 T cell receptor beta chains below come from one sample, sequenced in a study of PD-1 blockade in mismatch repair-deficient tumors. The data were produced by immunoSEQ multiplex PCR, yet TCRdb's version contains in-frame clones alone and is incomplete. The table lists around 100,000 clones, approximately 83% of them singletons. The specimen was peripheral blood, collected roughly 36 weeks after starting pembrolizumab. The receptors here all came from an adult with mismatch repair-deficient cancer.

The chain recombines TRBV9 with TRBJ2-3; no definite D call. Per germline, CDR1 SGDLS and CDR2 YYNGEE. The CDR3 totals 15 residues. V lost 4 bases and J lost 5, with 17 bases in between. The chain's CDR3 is CASSPQELVLDTQYF. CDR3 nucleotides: TGTGCCAGCAGCCCCCAAGAATTGGTACTAGATACGCAGTATTTT.

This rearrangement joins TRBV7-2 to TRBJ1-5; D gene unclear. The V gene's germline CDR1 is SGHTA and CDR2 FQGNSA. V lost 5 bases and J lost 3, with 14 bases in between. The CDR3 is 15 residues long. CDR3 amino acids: CASSIDGSPNQPQHF. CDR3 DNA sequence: TGTGCCAGCAGCATAGACGGTTCCCCCAATCAGCCCCAGCATTTT.

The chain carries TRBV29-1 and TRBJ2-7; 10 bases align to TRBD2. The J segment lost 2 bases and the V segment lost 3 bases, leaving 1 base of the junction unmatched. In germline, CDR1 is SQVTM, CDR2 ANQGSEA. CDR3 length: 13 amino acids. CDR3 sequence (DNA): TGCAGCGTTGAGGGGACTAGCGCCTACGAGCAGTACTTC. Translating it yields CSVEGTSAYEQYF.

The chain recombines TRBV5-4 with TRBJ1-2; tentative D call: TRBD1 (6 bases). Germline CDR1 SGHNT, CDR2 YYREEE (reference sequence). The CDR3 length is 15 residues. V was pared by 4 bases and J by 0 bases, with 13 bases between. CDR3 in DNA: TGTGCCAGCAGCACAATCGGGGGGCCTAACTATGGCTACACCTTC. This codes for CASSTIGGPNYGYTF.

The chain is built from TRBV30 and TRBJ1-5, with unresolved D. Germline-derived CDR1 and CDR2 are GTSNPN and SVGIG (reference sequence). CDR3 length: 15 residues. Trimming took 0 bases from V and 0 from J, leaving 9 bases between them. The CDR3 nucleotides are TGTGCCTGGAGTGTTGTCGGACTTAGCAATCAGCCCCAGCATTTT. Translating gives CAWSVVGLSNQPQHF.

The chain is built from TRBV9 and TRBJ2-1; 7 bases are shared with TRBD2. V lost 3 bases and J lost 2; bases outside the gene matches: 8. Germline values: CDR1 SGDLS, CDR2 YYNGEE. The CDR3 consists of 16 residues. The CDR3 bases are TGTGCCAGCAGCGCTTGGGGCGGGAGAACCTACAATGAGCAGTTCTTC. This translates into CASSAWGGRTYNEQFF.

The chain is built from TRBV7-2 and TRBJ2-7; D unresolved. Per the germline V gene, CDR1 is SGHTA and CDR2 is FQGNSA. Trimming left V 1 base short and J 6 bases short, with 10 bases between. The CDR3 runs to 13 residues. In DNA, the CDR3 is TGTGCCAGCAGCTTAGATGGCAGCACCGAGCAGTACTTC. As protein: CASSLDGSTEQYF.

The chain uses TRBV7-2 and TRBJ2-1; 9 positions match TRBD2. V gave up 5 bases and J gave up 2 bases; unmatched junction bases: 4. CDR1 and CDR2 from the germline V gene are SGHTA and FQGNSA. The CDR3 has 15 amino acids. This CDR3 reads CASSGSGRPYNEQFF. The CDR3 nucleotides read TGTGCCAGCAGCGGTAGCGGGAGACCCTACAATGAGCAGTTCTTC. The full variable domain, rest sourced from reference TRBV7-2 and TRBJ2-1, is GAGVSQSPSNKVTEKGKDVELRCDPISGHTALYWYRQSLGQGLEFLIYFQGNSAPDKSGLPSDRFSAERTGGSVSTLTIQRTQQEDSAVYLCASSGSGRPYNEQFFGPGTRLTVL.

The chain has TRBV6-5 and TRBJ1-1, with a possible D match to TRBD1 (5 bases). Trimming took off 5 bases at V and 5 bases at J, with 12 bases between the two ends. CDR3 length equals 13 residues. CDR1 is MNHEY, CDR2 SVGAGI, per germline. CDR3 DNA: TGTGCCAGCAGTGGGGGACGGAAGACTGAAGCTTTCTTT. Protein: CASSGGRKTEAFF.

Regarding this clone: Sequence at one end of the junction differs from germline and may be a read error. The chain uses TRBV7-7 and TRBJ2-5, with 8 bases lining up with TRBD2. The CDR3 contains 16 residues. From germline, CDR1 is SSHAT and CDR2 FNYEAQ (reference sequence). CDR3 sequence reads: CASSLGGGGRQETQYF. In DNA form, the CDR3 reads TGTGCTAGCAGCTTAGGGGGTGGCGGGAGGCAAGAGACCCAGTACTTC.